The source of this T cell receptor beta chain is a study of Ad26.COV2.S vaccination and SARS-CoV-2 variants. On the study more broadly: Doses of Ad26.COV2.S were injected into muscle once or twice, 56 days apart.

Concerning this clone: Its antigen is not identified.

The CDR3 totals 14 residues. Treatment of the sample: 15 to 20 received Ad26.COV2.S at low or high dose, single or two shots; a few received placebo; per-sample allocation not given. Sampling occurred on day 63 after the first vaccine or placebo injection. Whoever gave the sample was an adult aged 18-55 years in Boston. Clones were read by immunoSEQ multiplex PCR, and TCRdb kept only the in-frame ones, dropping some. The sample has about 400,000 clones, about 83% seen once. Whole-study findings and limits: Estimates derived from TCR breadth and depth analyses may have underestimated total T cell responses. Vaccine recipients showed a spike-specific TCR breadth that was higher than in placebo recipients.

Sequences were derived from peripheral blood, sampled in a trial of Ad26.COV2.S vaccine versus placebo. The clonotype comes from a person aged 18-60 years who received the Ad26.COV2.S COVID-19 vaccine or a placebo. The chain recombines TRBV21-1 with TRBJ2-7; the DNA was not compared with TRBD1, the D call given in the table. TRBV21-1 is a known pseudogene. This chain's CDR3 is CASPDRGRHYEQYF. In nucleotides, the CDR3 is TGTGCCAGCCCGGACAGGGGGCGGCACTACGAGCAGTACTTC.